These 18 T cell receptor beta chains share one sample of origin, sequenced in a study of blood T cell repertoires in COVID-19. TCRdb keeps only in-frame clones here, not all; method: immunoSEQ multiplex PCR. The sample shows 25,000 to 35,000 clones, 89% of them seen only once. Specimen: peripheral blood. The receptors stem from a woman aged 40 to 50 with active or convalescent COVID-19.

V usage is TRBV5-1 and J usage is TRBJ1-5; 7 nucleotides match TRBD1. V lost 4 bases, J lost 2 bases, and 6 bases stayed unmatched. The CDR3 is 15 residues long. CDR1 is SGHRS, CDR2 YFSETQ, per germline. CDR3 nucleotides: TGCGCCAGCAGCCTTACAGGGGTTGGCAATCAGCCCCAGCATTTT. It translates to CASSLTGVGNQPQHF.

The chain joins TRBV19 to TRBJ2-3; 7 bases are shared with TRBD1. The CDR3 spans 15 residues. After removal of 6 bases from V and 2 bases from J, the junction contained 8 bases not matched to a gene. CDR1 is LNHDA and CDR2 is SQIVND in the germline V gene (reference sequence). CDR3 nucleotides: TGTGCCAGTAGCCTGACAGGGTCCTTCACAGATACGCAGTATTTT. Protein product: CASSLTGSFTDTQYF. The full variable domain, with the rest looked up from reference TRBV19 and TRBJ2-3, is DGGITQSPKYLFRKEGQNVTLSCEQNLNHDAMYWYRQDPGQGLRLIYYSQIVNDFQKGDIAEGYSVSREKKESFPLTVTSAQKNPTAFYLCASSLTGSFTDTQYFGPGTRLTVL.

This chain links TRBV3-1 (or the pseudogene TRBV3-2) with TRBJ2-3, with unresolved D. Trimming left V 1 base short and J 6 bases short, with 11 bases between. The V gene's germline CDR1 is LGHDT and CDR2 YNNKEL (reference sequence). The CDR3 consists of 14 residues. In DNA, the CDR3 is TGTGCCAGCAGCCAAGGGGCAGCCCGGGATACGCAGTATTTT. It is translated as CASSQGAARDTQYF.

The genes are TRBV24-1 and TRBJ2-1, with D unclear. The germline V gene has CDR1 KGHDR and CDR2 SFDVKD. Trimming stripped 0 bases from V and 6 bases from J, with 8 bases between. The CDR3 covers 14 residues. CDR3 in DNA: TGTGCCACCAGTGATTTGACAGTCCCCAATGAGCAGTTCTTC. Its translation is CATSDLTVPNEQFF.

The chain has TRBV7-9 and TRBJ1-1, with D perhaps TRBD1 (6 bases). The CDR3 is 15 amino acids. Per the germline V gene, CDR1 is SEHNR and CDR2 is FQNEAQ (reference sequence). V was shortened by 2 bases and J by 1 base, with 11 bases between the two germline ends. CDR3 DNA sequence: TGTGCCAGCAGCTTATTTGGGACACGGAACACTGAAGCTTTCTTT. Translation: CASSLFGTRNTEAFF.

CDR3 sequence: CASRGDRGTSTGELFF. CDR3 DNA sequence: TGTGCCAGTAGGGGGGACAGGGGGACAAGCACCGGGGAGCTGTTTTTT. The rearrangement links TRBV19 to TRBJ2-2; 11 nucleotides match TRBD1. This CDR3 has 16 residues. Trimming took 6 bases from V and 4 from J; bases not matched to a gene: 7. Germline CDR1 and CDR2: LNHDA and SQIVND (reference sequence). Full variable domain (outside the CDR3, taken from reference TRBV19 and TRBJ2-2): DGGITQSPKYLFRKEGQNVTLSCEQNLNHDAMYWYRQDPGQGLRLIYYSQIVNDFQKGDIAEGYSVSREKKESFPLTVTSAQKNPTAFYLCASRGDRGTSTGELFFGEGSRLTVL.

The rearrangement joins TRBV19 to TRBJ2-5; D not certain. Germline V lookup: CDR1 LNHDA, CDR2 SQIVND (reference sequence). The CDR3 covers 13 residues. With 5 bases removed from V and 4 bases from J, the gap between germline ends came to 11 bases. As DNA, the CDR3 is TGTGCCAGTAGTCCCACCCTAGGAGAGACCCAGTACTTC. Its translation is CASSPTLGETQYF.

The CDR3 DNA reads as TGTGCCAGCAGTTCAACAGGGCCGGGGGGAGAGACCCAGTACTTC. Translation: CASSSTGPGGETQYF. This chain links TRBV28 with TRBJ2-5; maybe TRBD2 (7 bases). Germline lookup yields CDR1 MDHEN and CDR2 SYDVKM. Trimming left V 4 bases short and J 4 bases short, with 16 bases between. The CDR3 consists of 15 residues.

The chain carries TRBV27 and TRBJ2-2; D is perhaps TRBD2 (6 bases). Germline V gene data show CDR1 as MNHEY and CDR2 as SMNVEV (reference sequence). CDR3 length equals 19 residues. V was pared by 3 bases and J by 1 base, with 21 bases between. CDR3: CASSLEGLIRVGNTGELFF. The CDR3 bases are TGTGCCAGCAGTTTGGAGGGGTTAATACGGGTGGGGAACACCGGGGAGCTGTTTTTT.

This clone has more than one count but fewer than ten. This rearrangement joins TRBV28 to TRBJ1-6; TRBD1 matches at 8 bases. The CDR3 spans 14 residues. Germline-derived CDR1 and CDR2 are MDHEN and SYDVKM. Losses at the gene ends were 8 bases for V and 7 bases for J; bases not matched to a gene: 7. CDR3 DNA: TGTGCCAGCGCCGACAGGGGTGGGAATTCACCCCTCCACTTT. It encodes CASADRGGNSPLHF. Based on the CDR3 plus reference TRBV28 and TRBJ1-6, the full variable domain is DVKVTQSSRYLVKRTGEKVFLECVQDMDHENMFWYRQDPGLGLRLIYFSYDVKMKEKGDIPEGYSVSREKKERFSLILESASTNQTSMYLCASADRGGNSPLHFGNGTRLTVT.

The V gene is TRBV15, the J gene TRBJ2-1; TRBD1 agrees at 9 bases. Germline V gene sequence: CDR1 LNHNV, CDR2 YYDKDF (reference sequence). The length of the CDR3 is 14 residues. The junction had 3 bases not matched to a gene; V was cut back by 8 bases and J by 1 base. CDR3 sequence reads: CATSDRGSYNEQFF. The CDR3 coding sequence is TGTGCCACCTCGGACAGGGGTTCCTACAATGAGCAGTTCTTC.

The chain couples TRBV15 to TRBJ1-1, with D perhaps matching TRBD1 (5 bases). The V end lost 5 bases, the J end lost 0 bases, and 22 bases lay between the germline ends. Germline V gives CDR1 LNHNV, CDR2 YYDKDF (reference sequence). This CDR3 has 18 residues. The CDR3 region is CATSVGRGRNRMNTEAFF. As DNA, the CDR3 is TGTGCCACCAGCGTGGGGAGGGGTAGGAACCGCATGAACACTGAAGCTTTCTTT.

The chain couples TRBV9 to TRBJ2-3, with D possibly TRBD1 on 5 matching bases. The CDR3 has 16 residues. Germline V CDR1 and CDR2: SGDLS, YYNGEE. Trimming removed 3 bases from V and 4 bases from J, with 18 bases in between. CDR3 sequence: CASSATGRQGSDTQYF. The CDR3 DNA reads TGTGCCAGCAGCGCGACTGGTAGGCAGGGCTCAGATACGCAGTATTTT.

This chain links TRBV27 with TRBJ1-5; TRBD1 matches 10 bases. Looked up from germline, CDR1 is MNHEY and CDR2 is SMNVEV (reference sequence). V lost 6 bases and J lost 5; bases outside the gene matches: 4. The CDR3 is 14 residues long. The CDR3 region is CASSPTGGYQPQHF. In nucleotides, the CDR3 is TGTGCCAGCAGCCCGACAGGGGGCTATCAGCCCCAGCATTTT.

The CDR3, as DNA: TGTGCCTGGAGTGAGGGGAGGGGATCACCCCTCCACTTT. This encodes CAWSEGRGSPLHF. The chain employs TRBV30 and TRBJ1-6; the D gene is possibly TRBD1 (5 bases). Deletions cut 1 base from V and 10 bases from J, with 11 bases between. The CDR3 sequence is 13 residues long. CDR1 GTSNPN and CDR2 SVGIG come from the germline V gene (reference sequence).

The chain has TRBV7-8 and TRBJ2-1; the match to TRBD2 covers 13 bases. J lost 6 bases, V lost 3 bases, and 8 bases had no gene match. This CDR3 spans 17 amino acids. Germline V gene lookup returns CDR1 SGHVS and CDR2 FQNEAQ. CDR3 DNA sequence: TGTGCCAGCAGCTTTTTGGGGACTAGCGGGGTACCCAATGAGCAGTTCTTC. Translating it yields CASSFLGTSGVPNEQFF. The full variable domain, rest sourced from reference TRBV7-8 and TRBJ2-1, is GAGVSQSPRYKVAKRGQDVALRCDPISGHVSLFWYQQALGQGPEFLTYFQNEAQLDKSGLPSDRFFAERPEGSVSTLKIQRTQQEDSAVYLCASSFLGTSGVPNEQFFGPGTRLTVL.

CDR3 sequence: CASSESGTAATYNEQFF. As DNA, the CDR3 is TGCGCCAGCAGTGAGTCGGGGACAGCCGCCACCTACAATGAGCAGTTCTTC. The V and J genes are TRBV10-1 and TRBJ2-1, with 7 bases fitting TRBD1. CDR3 length: 17 residues. With 0 bases clipped from V and 2 bases from J, the junction kept 7 bases outside the gene matches. From germline, CDR1 is WNHNN and CDR2 SYGVQD (reference sequence).

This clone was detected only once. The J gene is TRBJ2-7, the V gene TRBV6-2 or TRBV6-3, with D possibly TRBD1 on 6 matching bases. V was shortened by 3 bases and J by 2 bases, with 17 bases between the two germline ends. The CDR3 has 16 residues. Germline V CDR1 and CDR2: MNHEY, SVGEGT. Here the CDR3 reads CASSYPWTEGAYEQYF. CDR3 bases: TGTGCCAGCAGTTATCCCTGGACAGAGGGGGCCTACGAGCAGTACTTC.